The 10 T cell receptor beta chains reported below all come from one sample, sequenced in a study of blood T cells in healthy people across ages. Through a sample-barcoded 5' primer and a J-beta primer mix, a second PCR was run for roughly 6 to 11 cycles. TCRdb redid the calling of the 5' RACE reads with MiXCR, one entry per CDR3 protein. The data show 1.5 million to 2 million distinct CDR3 sequences, approximately 30% seen once. Specimen: blood. These receptors came from a woman under 40 in good health.

Many counts were recorded for this clonotype. V and J are TRBV11-1 and TRBJ1-2; D uncertain. Per germline, CDR1 SGHAT and CDR2 FQDESV (reference sequence). The CDR3 contains 13 residues. Trimming removed 1 base from V and 3 bases from J, with 6 bases in between. As DNA, the CDR3 is TGTGCCAGCAGCTTAGGGATGGACTATGGCTACACCTTC. Protein sequence: CASSLGMDYGYTF.

This clonotype has a handful of counts. The J gene is TRBJ2-1, the V gene TRBV2; D may be TRBD1 or TRBD2 (5 bases each). Germline loops: CDR1 SNHLY, CDR2 FYNNEI. Trimming shortened V by 3 bases and J by 8 bases, and 8 bases separated the two germline ends. CDR3 length equals 12 residues. CDR3 protein: CASSDMGDEQFF. CDR3 DNA sequence: TGTGCCAGCAGTGATATGGGGGATGAGCAGTTCTTC.

The chain carries TRBV5-1 and TRBJ2-1, with D unresolved. The CDR3 is made up of 13 amino acids. Germline CDR1 and CDR2: SGHRS and YFSETQ. V lost 0 bases and J lost 7, with 8 bases in between. CDR3 region: CASSLVMGNEQFF. In DNA, the CDR3 is TGCGCCAGCAGCTTGGTGATGGGGAATGAGCAGTTCTTC.

The chain carries TRBV5-1 and TRBJ2-5; D is uncertain. Germline assignment: CDR1 SGHRS and CDR2 YFSETQ. V lost 2 bases to trimming and J lost 1 base, with 15 bases between them. This CDR3 contains 16 residues. CDR3 sequence reads: CASSFLATQIQETQYF. The CDR3 nucleotides are TGCGCCAGCAGCTTCTTGGCGACCCAAATCCAAGAGACCCAGTACTTC.

The V and J genes are TRBV5-1 and TRBJ2-5; 7 nucleotides agree with TRBD1. CDR3 length equals 15 residues. CDR1 and CDR2 from the germline V gene are SGHRS and YFSETQ. V shed 4 bases and J 4 bases; nucleotides not matched to a gene: 10. In DNA, the CDR3 is TGCGCCAGCAGCCTACCCCGAGGGGGCCCAGAGACCCAGTACTTC. Its translation: CASSLPRGGPETQYF.

J is TRBJ2-5 and V is TRBV15; tentatively, D is TRBD1 or TRBD2 (5 bases each). The CDR3 totals 15 residues. Germline CDR1 reads LNHNV; CDR2 reads YYDKDF (reference sequence). V lost 5 bases and J lost 2, with 15 bases in between. CDR3 amino acids: CATSAQIGTQETQYF. In DNA form, the CDR3 reads TGTGCCACCAGCGCCCAGATCGGGACGCAAGAGACCCAGTACTTC.

This chain links TRBV5-1 with TRBJ2-7; 10 bases are a match to TRBD2. Germline CDR1 reads SGHRS; CDR2 reads YFSETQ. The CDR3 runs 14 residues. V shed 4 bases and J 11 bases; nucleotides not matched to a gene: 12. The CDR3: CASSRTSGEPREYF. In nucleotides, the CDR3 is TGCGCCAGCAGCCGGACTAGCGGAGAGCCTAGGGAGTACTTC. The whole variable domain, filled in from reference TRBV5-1 and TRBJ2-7, reads KAGVTQTPRYLIKTRGQQVTLSCSPISGHRSVSWYQQTPGQGLQFLFEYFSETQRNKGNFPGRFSGRQFSNSRSEMNVSTLELGDSALYLCASSRTSGEPREYFGPGTRLTVT.

V usage is TRBV10-2 and J usage is TRBJ2-7, with 9 positions matching TRBD2. There are 18 residues in the CDR3. After removal of 0 bases from V and 0 bases from J, the junction contained 9 bases not matched to a gene. The germline V gene has CDR1 WSHSY and CDR2 SAAADI. CDR3 DNA sequence: TGCGCCAGCAGTGAGTCGCACCAGGGTAGCGGGAGCTCCTACGAGCAGTACTTC. This sequence encodes CASSESHQGSGSSYEQYF.

V is TRBV6-6 and J is TRBJ2-3, with 10 bases aligning to TRBD1. Germline CDR1 and CDR2: MNHNY and SVGAGI (reference sequence). J gave up 4 bases and V 3 bases, and 4 bases lay outside the gene matches. The CDR3 length is 15 residues. CDR3 region: CASSYETGGPDTQYF. CDR3 nucleotide sequence: TGTGCCAGCAGTTATGAGACAGGGGGCCCAGATACGCAGTATTTT.

This clonotype was recorded many times. This sequence joins TRBV29-1 and TRBJ1-2, with 8 positions matching TRBD1. V lost 4 bases and J lost 2; bases outside the gene matches: 9. The CDR3 runs 15 residues. Germline V CDR1 and CDR2: SQVTM, ANQGSEA. CDR3 protein: CSVAGQEVGNYGYTF. The CDR3 DNA reads as TGCAGCGTTGCGGGACAGGAAGTCGGGAACTATGGCTACACCTTC.